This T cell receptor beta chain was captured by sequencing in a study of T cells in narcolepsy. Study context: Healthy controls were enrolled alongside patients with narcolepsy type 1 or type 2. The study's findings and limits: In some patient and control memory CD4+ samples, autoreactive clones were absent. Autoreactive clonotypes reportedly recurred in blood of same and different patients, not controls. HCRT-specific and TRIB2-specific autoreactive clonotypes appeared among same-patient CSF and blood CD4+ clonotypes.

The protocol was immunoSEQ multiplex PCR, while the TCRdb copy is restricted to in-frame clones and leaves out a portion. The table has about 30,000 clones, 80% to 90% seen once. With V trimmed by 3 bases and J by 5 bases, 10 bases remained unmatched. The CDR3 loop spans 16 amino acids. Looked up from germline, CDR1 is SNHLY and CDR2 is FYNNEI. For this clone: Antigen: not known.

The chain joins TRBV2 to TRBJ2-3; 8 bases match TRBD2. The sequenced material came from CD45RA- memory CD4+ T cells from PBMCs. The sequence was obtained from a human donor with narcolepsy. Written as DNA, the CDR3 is TGTGCCAGCAGTGATGCGGGAGGCCCATTGGGAGATACGCAGTATTTT. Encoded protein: CASSDAGGPLGDTQYF. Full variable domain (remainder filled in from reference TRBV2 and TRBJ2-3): EPEVTQTPSHQVTQMGQEVILRCVPISNHLYFYWYRQILGQKVEFLVSFYNNEISEKSEIFDDQFSVERPDGSNFTLKIRSTKLEDSAMYFCASSDAGGPLGDTQYFGPGTRLTVL.